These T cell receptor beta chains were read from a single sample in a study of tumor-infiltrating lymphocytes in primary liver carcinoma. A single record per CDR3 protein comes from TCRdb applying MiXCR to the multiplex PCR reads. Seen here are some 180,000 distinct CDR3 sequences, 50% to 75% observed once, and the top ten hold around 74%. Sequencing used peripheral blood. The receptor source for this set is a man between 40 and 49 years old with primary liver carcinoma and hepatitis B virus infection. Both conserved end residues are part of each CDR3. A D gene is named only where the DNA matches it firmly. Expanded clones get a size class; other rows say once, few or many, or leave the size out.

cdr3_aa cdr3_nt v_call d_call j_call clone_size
CASSFFAVGGDTQYF TGTGCCAGCAGCTTCTTCGCGGTAGGGGGGGATACGCAGTATTTT TRBV11-2 NA TRBJ2-3 many
CASSSLAVADEQYF TGTGCCAGCAGCTCCCTAGCGGTTGCCGACGAGCAGTACTTC TRBV11-2 TRBD2 TRBJ2-7 NA
CASSGQGVYEQYF TGTGCCAGCAGCGGACAGGGGGTGTACGAGCAGTACTTC TRBV5-6 TRBD1 TRBJ2-7 NA
CASSMWGGNSPLHF TGTGCCAGCAGCATGTGGGGGGGTAATTCACCCCTCCACTTT TRBV14 NA TRBJ1-6 NA
CASSTLPRGGNTEAFF TGTGCCAGCAGCACCTTGCCCCGAGGGGGGAACACTGAAGCTTTCTTT TRBV6-5 NA TRBJ1-1 NA
CTGSSTTPGQGYYEQYF TGTACCGGCAGCTCGACAACACCGGGACAGGGGTACTACGAGCAGTACTTC TRBV11-1 TRBD1 TRBJ2-7 NA
CSVEDSSFKRTQYF TGCAGCGTTGAGGACTCCTCGTTCAAGCGAACGCAGTATTTT TRBV29-1 NA TRBJ2-3 few
CASSQRGSYEQYF TGCGCCAGCAGCCAAAGGGGGAGCTACGAGCAGTACTTC TRBV4-1 NA TRBJ2-7 many
CTSSLEGQLQETHYF TGTACCAGCAGCTTAGAGGGACAGCTTCAAGAGACCCATTACTTC TRBV11-1 TRBD1 TRBJ2-5 NA
CASSFRTSSTDTQYF TGTGCCAGCAGTTTTCGGACTAGCTCCACAGATACGCAGTATTTT TRBV12-3/TRBV12-4 TRBD2 TRBJ2-3 few
CASSKDGGTDTQYF TGCGCCAGCAGCAAAGATGGGGGGACAGATACGCAGTATTTT TRBV4-1 NA TRBJ2-3 NA
CASSQEVGTQPQHF TGCGCCAGCAGCCAAGAGGTCGGGACTCAGCCCCAGCATTTT TRBV4-1 NA TRBJ1-5 once
CSVGQGNVYEQYF TGCAGCGTTGGACAGGGGAATGTTTACGAGCAGTACTTC TRBV29-1 TRBD1 TRBJ2-7 many
CASSSEDKFLNEQFF TGTGCCAGCAGCTCAGAAGACAAGTTTCTCAATGAGCAGTTCTTC TRBV11-3 NA TRBJ2-1 NA
CASSRAGTTNEKLFF TGTGCCAGCAGCCGCGCCGGGACAACTAATGAAAAACTGTTTTTT TRBV11-2 NA TRBJ1-4 many
CASSLFPPARAGNEQFF TGTGCCAGCAGCTTATTTCCTCCCGCGAGGGCTGGGAATGAGCAGTTCTTC TRBV11-2 NA TRBJ2-1 NA
CSVARNQETQYF TGCAGCGTTGCCAGGAACCAAGAGACCCAGTACTTC TRBV29-1 NA TRBJ2-5 many
CASSQGTTGDYEQYF TGTGCCAGCAGCCAAGGGACTACCGGGGACTACGAGCAGTACTTC TRBV4-2 NA TRBJ2-7 NA
CASTTPGTAPGELFF TGTGCCAGCACCACTCCCGGGACAGCGCCCGGGGAGCTGTTTTTT TRBV12-3/TRBV12-4 TRBD1 TRBJ2-2 many
CASSYNPLAGGNEQFF TGTGCCAGCAGTTATAATCCGCTAGCGGGAGGCAATGAGCAGTTCTTC TRBV6-5 TRBD2 TRBJ2-1 NA
CASSQRLAGDHEQFF TGTGCCAGCAGCCAGCGACTAGCGGGAGACCACGAGCAGTTCTTC TRBV5-8 TRBD2 TRBJ2-1 NA
CASSQRDSSFYEQYF TGTGCCAGCAGCCAAAGGGACAGTTCTTTCTACGAGCAGTACTTC TRBV4-2 TRBD1 TRBJ2-7 NA
CASSSRTGSNERYF TGTGCCAGCAGCTCCCGGACAGGTTCGAACGAACGGTACTTC TRBV5-6 TRBD1 TRBJ2-7 NA
CASSSGQRNTGELFF TGTGCCAGCAGCTCGGGACAACGGAACACCGGGGAGCTGTTTTTT TRBV5-4 NA TRBJ2-2 NA
CASSLVGFPGDQYF TGTGCCAGCAGCTTAGTTGGCTTTCCCGGCGACCAGTACTTC TRBV11-1 NA TRBJ2-7 NA
CASSLEGGLAGITDTQYF TGTGCCAGCAGCTTAGAAGGGGGACTAGCGGGAATCACAGATACGCAGTATTTT TRBV11-2 TRBD2 TRBJ2-3 many
CASSTGGRLASNEQFF TGTGCCAGCAGCACCGGTGGGCGCCTAGCGTCGAATGAGCAGTTCTTC TRBV5-6 NA TRBJ2-1 NA
CSVVIGPGNTVYF TGCAGCGTTGTCATAGGGCCTGGAAACACCGTATATTTT TRBV29-1 NA TRBJ1-3 NA
CASSFSRTGTLFF TGTGCCAGCAGCTTTAGTAGGACCGGTACGCTGTTTTTT TRBV11-2 NA TRBJ1-4 NA
CASRTAWTGGRSYEQYF TGTGCCAGCAGGACCGCGTGGACAGGGGGTAGGTCCTACGAGCAGTACTTC TRBV6-5 TRBD1 TRBJ2-7 NA
CASSFPGTSGYTDTQYF TGTGCCAGCAGCTTCCCTGGGACTAGCGGGTATACAGATACGCAGTATTTT TRBV11-2 TRBD2 TRBJ2-3 NA
CAWSFGGEWNIQCF TGTGCCTGGAGTTTCGGGGGAGAGTGGAACATTCAGTGCTTC TRBV30 NA TRBJ2-4 NA
CASSNYRDTEAFF TGTGCCAGCAGTAACTACAGGGACACTGAAGCTTTCTTT TRBV6-5 NA TRBJ1-1 NA
CASSQGLAGGGKFF TGTGCCAGCAGCCAGGGACTAGCGGGGGGGGGGAAGTTCTTC TRBV5-4 TRBD2 TRBJ2-1 NA
CASSQGAWETQYF TGTGCCAGCAGTCAGGGGGCTTGGGAGACCCAGTACTTC TRBV2 TRBD1 TRBJ2-5 NA
CSVGHGQASSYNEQFF TGCAGCGTTGGTCACGGGCAGGCCAGCTCCTACAATGAGCAGTTCTTC TRBV29-1 NA TRBJ2-1 NA
CAITTEVGPRTGELFF TGTGCCATCACCACCGAAGTGGGACCGCGGACCGGGGAGCTGTTTTTT TRBV10-3 NA TRBJ2-2 NA
CASSFGPLSNQPQHF TGTGCCAGCAGTTTCGGGCCACTTAGCAATCAGCCCCAGCATTTT TRBV6-1 NA TRBJ1-5 NA
CASSGITVRTSYEQYF TGTGCCAGCAGCGGCATTACAGTCCGAACCTCCTACGAGCAGTACTTC TRBV14 NA TRBJ2-7 NA
CASNMVAVAYEQYF TGCGCCAGCAATATGGTAGCGGTTGCCTACGAGCAGTACTTC TRBV10-1 NA TRBJ2-7 NA
CASRGRSSGNTIYF TGTGCCAGCCGCGGACGGAGCTCTGGAAACACCATATATTTT TRBV28 NA TRBJ1-3 NA
CASRRLAGSRYDGQFF TGTGCCAGCAGGAGACTAGCGGGAAGTCGCTACGATGGGCAGTTCTTC TRBV11-2 TRBD2 TRBJ2-1 NA
CASSATGSSYEQYF TGTGCCAGCAGCGCGACTGGGTCCTCCTACGAGCAGTACTTC TRBV11-2 NA TRBJ2-7 many
CASSLALEAVTYGYTF TGTGCCAGCAGCTTAGCCCTGGAGGCAGTAACCTATGGCTACACCTTC TRBV11-2 NA TRBJ1-2 NA
CASRASQITGELFF TGTGCCAGCAGGGCTTCACAGATCACCGGGGAGCTGTTTTTT TRBV12-3/TRBV12-4 NA TRBJ2-2 NA
CASSTRGGSLNSGANVLTF TGTGCCAGCAGCACACGGGGCGGGTCTCTGAACTCTGGGGCCAACGTCCTGACTTTC TRBV5-5 NA TRBJ2-6 NA
CTSRRQGASEKLFF TGTACCAGCAGACGACAGGGGGCGTCGGAAAAACTGTTTTTT TRBV6-6 TRBD1 TRBJ1-4 NA
CASSLAAGINEQFF TGTGCAAGCAGCTTAGCGGCAGGAATCAATGAGCAGTTCTTC TRBV7-9 NA TRBJ2-1 NA
CASRQGARETQYF TGTGCCAGCCGACAGGGGGCAAGAGAGACCCAGTACTTC TRBV12-3/TRBV12-4 TRBD1 TRBJ2-5 few
CSVSGQGTTYEQYF TGCAGCGTATCTGGACAGGGGACCACCTACGAGCAGTACTTC TRBV29-1 TRBD1 TRBJ2-7 many
CASRSYGEQFF TGTGCCAGCAGGTCCTATGGTGAGCAGTTCTTC TRBV6-2/TRBV6-3 NA TRBJ2-1 NA
CASSREAGNTIYF TGTGCCAGCAGTAGAGAGGCCGGAAACACCATATATTTT TRBV6-5 NA TRBJ1-3 NA
CSVEDGWIGETQYF TGCAGCGTTGAAGATGGGTGGATTGGAGAGACCCAGTACTTC TRBV29-1 NA TRBJ2-5 many